Presented here are 30 T cell receptor beta chains from one specimen sequenced in a study of metastatic and nonmetastatic thyroid tumors. TCRdb re-called the PCR reads with MiXCR. The table includes some 23,000 clones, about 20% detected once. All patients were treatment-naive before thyroid surgery. Sequencing was carried out using tumor tissue. These receptors came from a female donor with papillary thyroid cancer or a benign thyroid nodule (not recorded which). Some clones in this sample may be carry-over from other donors' samples.

This clone has at least ten counts. The chain has TRBV7-8 and TRBJ1-4; D is possibly TRBD1 (5 bases). The CDR3 contains 16 residues. CDR1 is SGHVS, CDR2 FQNEAQ, per germline. V shed 4 bases and J shed 8 bases, with 20 bases lying between them. In DNA form, the CDR3 reads TGTGCCAGCAGCTCCGTACCCACCCGGGGGTCCGAAAAACTGTTTTTT. It is translated as CASSSVPTRGSEKLFF.

V and J are TRBV15 and TRBJ1-2; perhaps TRBD1 as D (5 bases). CDR1 is LNHNV and CDR2 is YYDKDF in the germline V gene (reference sequence). The CDR3 consists of 13 residues. Trimming removed 7 bases from V and 7 bases from J, with 16 bases in between. CDR3 region: CATIRAGRGGYTF. As DNA, the CDR3 is TGTGCCACCATTAGAGCGGGGAGGGGTGGCTACACCTTC.

This clone was seen a single time. The rearrangement uses TRBV20-1 and TRBJ2-1, with 13 bases aligning to TRBD2. The CDR3 extends over 13 amino acids. CDR1 is DFQATT, CDR2 SNEGSKA, per germline (reference sequence). The J segment lost 9 bases and the V segment lost 7 bases, leaving 6 bases of the junction unmatched. The CDR3 coding sequence is TGCAGTGTTCCGGGACTAGCGGGGTTTGAGCAGTTCTTC. As protein: CSVPGLAGFEQFF.

This clone is labeled as medium-sized. The chain employs TRBV11-2 and TRBJ2-7, with 14 bases fitting TRBD2. Germline V CDR1 and CDR2: SGHAT, FQNNGV. After removal of 4 bases from V and 4 bases from J, the junction contained 6 bases not matched to a gene. This CDR3 comprises 16 residues. The CDR3 sequence is CASSSGTSGRWYEQYF. DNA for the CDR3: TGTGCCAGCAGCTCCGGGACTAGCGGGAGATGGTACGAGCAGTACTTC. The variable domain in full, with the rest retrieved from reference TRBV11-2 and TRBJ2-7, is EAGVAQSPRYKIIEKRQSVAFWCNPISGHATLYWYQQILGQGPKLLIQFQNNGVVDDSQLPKDRFSAERLKGVDSTLKIQPAKLEDSAVYLCASSSGTSGRWYEQYFGPGTRLTVT.

This clone is medium-sized (0.01 to 0.1%) within its sample. The chain carries TRBV6-6 and TRBJ2-5, with 8 bases lining up with TRBD2. The CDR3 runs 14 residues. Germline V gives CDR1 MNHNY, CDR2 SVGAGI (reference sequence). Trimming cost V 2 bases and J 1 base; bases outside gene matches: 0. The CDR3 reads CASSYLAGQETQYF. As DNA, the CDR3 is TGTGCCAGCAGTTACCTAGCGGGCCAAGAGACCCAGTACTTC.

CDR3 sequence (DNA): TGTGCCAGCAGCTATTGGACAGGGGCTGAGGAGCAGTACTTC. It codes for CASSYWTGAEEQYF. This sequence joins TRBV7-2 and TRBJ2-7; TRBD1 aligns across 9 bases. V gave up 4 bases and J gave up 7 bases; unmatched junction bases: 8. This CDR3 contains 14 residues. Germline CDR1 reads SGHTA; CDR2 reads FQGNSA.

The rearrangement links TRBV20-1 to TRBJ2-1, with no clear D. V shed 5 bases and J shed 9 bases, with 11 bases lying between them. From germline, CDR1 is DFQATT and CDR2 SNEGSKA (reference sequence). The CDR3 loop spans 11 amino acids. CDR3 DNA: TGCAGTGCTGACTTTGCCGGTGAGCAGTTCTTC. This encodes CSADFAGEQFF.

This clone has a count of ten or more. J is TRBJ2-1 and V is TRBV2, with 8 bases identical to TRBD1. This CDR3 has 12 residues. Germline V gene lookup returns CDR1 SNHLY and CDR2 FYNNEI. The V gene end was trimmed by 6 bases and the J gene end by 13 bases; junction bases not matched to a gene: 8. CDR3 nucleotide sequence: TGTGCCAGCAGCCTCGGGACAGGATTTCAGTTCTTC. Protein sequence: CASSLGTGFQFF. Looking up the rest from reference TRBV2 and TRBJ2-1 gives the full variable domain: EPEVTQTPSHQVTQMGQEVILRCVPISNHLYFYWYRQILGQKVEFLVSFYNNEISEKSEIFDDQFSVERPDGSNFTLKIRSTKLEDSAMYFCASSLGTGFQFFGPGTRLTVL.

A note on this clone: One end of the junction does not line up with germline, which may come from a read error. The sample carries other DNA sequences with the same CDR3. The chain combines TRBV7-2 with TRBJ2-7; D ambiguous. The CDR3 length is 12 residues. The germline V gene encodes CDR1 SGHTA and CDR2 FQGNSA. The CDR3 nucleotides are TGTGCGAGCAGCCCGATGTCCTACGAGCAGTACTTC. It specifies CASSPMSYEQYF.

This clone was seen many times. The V gene is TRBV20-1, the J gene TRBJ2-1; 10 positions agree with TRBD2. V dropped 1 base and J dropped 5; count of bases not matched to a gene: 17. Germline lookup yields CDR1 DFQATT and CDR2 SNEGSKA (reference sequence). This CDR3 has 19 residues. The CDR3 nucleotides read TGCAGTGCTAGAGCGGAGAATAGCGGGGGGTTAAGGGGACACAATGAGCAGTTCTTC. Protein: CSARAENSGGLRGHNEQFF.

The chain has TRBV2 and TRBJ1-2; no firm D call. Deletions cut 5 bases from V and 8 bases from J, with 15 bases between. Germline V gene data show CDR1 as SNHLY and CDR2 as FYNNEI. The CDR3 is made up of 13 amino acids. The CDR3 region has the DNA TGTGCCAGCAGTTATAGGGAGGGTCACGGCTACACCTTC. Protein sequence: CASSYREGHGYTF.

This chain uses TRBV28 with TRBJ1-6; no reliable D call. The V end lost 8 bases, the J end lost 9 bases, and 14 bases lay between the germline ends. There are 13 residues in the CDR3. The germline V gene encodes CDR1 MDHEN and CDR2 SYDVKM. The CDR3 DNA sequence: TGTGCCAGCTGGGCAGGTGGCAGTTCACCCCTCCACTTT. Translated, it gives CASWAGGSSPLHF.

The chain couples TRBV6-1 to TRBJ2-7; 9 bases agree with TRBD2. Per the germline V gene, CDR1 is MNHNS and CDR2 is SASEGT. The J segment lost 3 bases and the V segment lost 1 base, leaving 4 bases of the junction unmatched. The CDR3 sequence is 15 residues long. CDR3 sequence reads: CASSEGSSGIYEQYF. CDR3 nucleotides: TGTGCCAGCAGTGAAGGGTCTAGCGGGATCTACGAGCAGTACTTC.

This clone was detected many times. The chain recombines TRBV7-8 with TRBJ1-3; D is uncertain. Trimming cost V 5 bases and J 0 bases, with 14 bases left between them. Per the germline V gene, CDR1 is SGHVS and CDR2 is FQNEAQ. CDR3 length equals 16 residues. The CDR3 sequence: CASSPRGFDSGNTIYF. CDR3 DNA: TGTGCCAGCAGCCCCCGAGGATTCGACTCTGGAAACACCATATATTTT.

This clone came up a few times. V and J are TRBV12-3 or TRBV12-4 and TRBJ2-7; a possible D gene is TRBD1 (6 bases). The V gene lost 4 bases and the J gene lost 4 bases, with 14 bases spanning the gap. The CDR3 is 14 amino acids. The DNA for the CDR3 is TGTGCCAGCAGTTCGACAGGCCCGCTTTACGAGCAGTACTTC. This codes for CASSSTGPLYEQYF.

This clone was observed a handful of times. The chain carries TRBV28 and TRBJ1-5; the D is unclear. Germline values: CDR1 MDHEN, CDR2 SYDVKM. This CDR3 has 14 amino acids. The germline V and J ends were trimmed by 2 bases and 0 bases, with 5 bases remaining between them. DNA for the CDR3: TGTGCCAGCAGTTTAGGGAGTAGCAATCAGCCCCAGCATTTT. It is translated as CASSLGSSNQPQHF.

In its sample, this clone was seen a few times. The J gene is TRBJ2-1, the V gene TRBV28; D might be TRBD1 or TRBD2, each matching 5 bases. This CDR3 has 15 amino acids. Germline values: CDR1 MDHEN, CDR2 SYDVKM. Trimming removed 2 bases from V and 6 bases from J, with 14 bases in between. The CDR3 DNA sequence: TGTGCCAGCAGTTTAGGGGACCTAGGGGTCAATGAGCAGTTCTTC. Translated: CASSLGDLGVNEQFF.

This clone showed up just a few times. A much larger clone is a single base away; this may be a read error. The conserved phenylalanine or tryptophan normally closing the CDR3 is absent here, so this likely arose from a read error. The chain couples TRBV7-9 to TRBJ1-4, with D possibly TRBD1 on 5 matching bases. The CDR3 is 15 amino acids. The V and J ends lost 1 base and 7 bases respectively, with 13 bases between them. Germline V gene sequence: CDR1 SEHNR, CDR2 FQNEAQ (reference sequence). CDR3: CASSLEAGRTEKLFL. The CDR3 DNA reads as TGTGCCAGCAGCTTAGAAGCAGGGCGTACTGAAAAACTGTTTCTT.

This chain links TRBV12-3 or TRBV12-4 with TRBJ1-1; possibly TRBD1 for D (5 bases). The CDR3 contains 13 residues. The V gene lost 3 bases and the J gene lost 7 bases, with 12 bases spanning the gap. CDR3 sequence reads: CASSFGGTREAFF. The CDR3 DNA is TGTGCCAGCAGTTTTGGGGGGACCCGTGAAGCTTTCTTT.

This clone was detected a few times. The junction differs from germline at one of its ends, possibly a read error. The chain has TRBV2 and TRBJ1-2; D ambiguous. This CDR3 contains 12 residues. Per germline, CDR1 SNHLY and CDR2 FYNNEI. CDR3 in amino acids: CASNEAGYGHTF. The CDR3 nucleotides read TGTGCCAGCAATGAAGCAGGCTATGGCCACACCTTC.

This clone was seen once. The chain couples TRBV18 to TRBJ2-7; D is perhaps TRBD2 (5 bases). Per germline, CDR1 KGHSH and CDR2 LQKENI. The CDR3 is 15 residues long. V was clipped by 8 bases and J by 3 bases, with 20 bases between them. The CDR3 DNA reads as TGTGCCAGCGCGCGAGGGATTCCCGACTACTACGAGCAGTACTTC. It translates to CASARGIPDYYEQYF. Supplemented by reference TRBV18 and TRBJ2-7, the full variable domain reads NAGVMQNPRHLVRRRGQEARLRCSPMKGHSHVYWYRQLPEEGLKFMVYLQKENIIDESGMPKERFSAEFPKEGPSILRIQQVVRGDSAAYFCASARGIPDYYEQYFGPGTRLTVT.

This clone was observed at least ten times. The rearrangement joins TRBV24-1 to TRBJ2-2; tentative D call: TRBD1 (8 bases). This CDR3 spans 20 amino acids. Trimming left V 5 bases short and J 0 bases short, with 24 bases between. CDR1 KGHDR and CDR2 SFDVKD come from the germline V gene. CDR3 protein: CATSGPRGDSGGTNTGELFF. The CDR3 nucleotides are TGTGCCACCAGTGGCCCTCGGGGGGATTCAGGGGGCACGAACACCGGGGAGCTGTTTTTT.

Comments on this clone: Other DNA variants within this sample encode the same CDR3. The V call is TRBV6-2 or TRBV6-3, the J call TRBJ2-7, with 10 positions matching TRBD2. The V gene end was trimmed by 4 bases and the J gene end by 1 base; junction bases not matched to a gene: 4. The CDR3 loop spans 15 amino acids. Germline V CDR1 and CDR2: MNHEY, SVGEGT. The CDR3 coding sequence is TGTGCCAGCAGTTCTAGCGGGGGCCGATCCTACGAGCAGTACTTC. Residues: CASSSSGGRSYEQYF.

This clone was counted between two and nine times. This chain joins TRBV27 and TRBJ1-6; D uncertain. The CDR3 sequence is 14 residues long. Trimming removed 8 bases from V and 4 bases from J, with 12 bases in between. Germline V gene sequence: CDR1 MNHEY, CDR2 SMNVEV (reference sequence). CDR3 sequence reads: CASRLVTYNSPLHF. CDR3 coding DNA: TGTGCCAGCCGTCTTGTGACTTATAATTCACCCCTCCACTTT.

There are many counts of this clone. The chain is built from TRBV29-1 and TRBJ2-7, with 7 bases identical to TRBD2. The CDR3 is 14 residues long. The junction had 10 bases not matched to a gene; V was cut back by 5 bases and J by 3 bases. Germline CDR1 reads SQVTM; CDR2 reads ANQGSEA. The CDR3: CSVTGISGFYEQYF. CDR3 nucleotides: TGCAGCGTTACCGGCATTAGCGGGTTCTACGAGCAGTACTTC.

This chain connects TRBV9 to TRBJ2-1, with D perhaps matching TRBD2 (6 bases). This CDR3 contains 16 residues. Trimming pared 0 bases from V and 1 base from J, leaving 11 bases between. In germline, CDR1 is SGDLS, CDR2 YYNGEE. CDR3 residues: CASSVGEAGSYNEQFF. In DNA form, the CDR3 reads TGTGCCAGCAGCGTAGGGGAGGCAGGGTCCTACAATGAGCAGTTCTTC.

This chain joins TRBV28 and TRBJ1-2; TRBD1 agrees at 7 bases. V shed 6 bases and J 7 bases; nucleotides not matched to a gene: 8. Germline lookup yields CDR1 MDHEN and CDR2 SYDVKM. The CDR3 has 13 amino acids. DNA of the CDR3: TGTGCCAGCAGCCCAACAGGGGTACGTGGCTACACCTTC. Translation gives CASSPTGVRGYTF.

This clone was recorded at least ten times. The chain has TRBV2 and TRBJ1-6; 8 bases are shared with TRBD1. V dropped 4 bases and J dropped 10; count of bases not matched to a gene: 6. Germline V lookup: CDR1 SNHLY, CDR2 FYNNEI. CDR3 size: 14 residues. The CDR3 reads CASSAGQGRSPLHF. For the CDR3, the DNA is TGTGCCAGCAGTGCTGGACAGGGAAGGTCACCCCTCCACTTT.

There are a few counts of this clone. The chain links TRBV6-1 to TRBJ1-5; no clear D. This CDR3 is built from 14 residues. Germline values: CDR1 MNHNS, CDR2 SASEGT. V lost 6 bases, J lost 2 bases, and 11 bases lay in between. CDR3 residues: CASRDPTGNQPQHF. The CDR3 DNA sequence: TGTGCCAGCAGAGATCCTACGGGCAATCAGCCCCAGCATTTT.

The chain recombines TRBV12-3 or TRBV12-4 with TRBJ1-1, with D maybe TRBD1 (5 bases). This CDR3 contains 11 residues. V lost 6 bases, J lost 5 bases, and 7 bases lay in between. CDR3 protein: CASRWGTEAFF. The CDR3 DNA reads TGTGCCAGCAGATGGGGGACTGAAGCTTTCTTT.